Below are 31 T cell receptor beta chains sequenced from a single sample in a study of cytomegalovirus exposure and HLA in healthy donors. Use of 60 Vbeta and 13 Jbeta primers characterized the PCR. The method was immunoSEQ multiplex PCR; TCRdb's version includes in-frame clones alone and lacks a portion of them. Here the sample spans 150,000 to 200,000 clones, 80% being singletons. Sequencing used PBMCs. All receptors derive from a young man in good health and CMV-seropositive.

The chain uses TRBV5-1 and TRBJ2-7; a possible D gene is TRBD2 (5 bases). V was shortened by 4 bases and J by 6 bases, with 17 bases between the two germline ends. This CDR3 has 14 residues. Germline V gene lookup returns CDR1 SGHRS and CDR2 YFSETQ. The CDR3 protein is CASSQISVTAEQYF. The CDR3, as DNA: TGCGCCAGCAGCCAGATTAGCGTCACGGCCGAGCAGTACTTC.

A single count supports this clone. The CDR3 sequence: CASSPQEPNSNQPQHF. The CDR3 bases are TGTGCCAGCAGCCCACAGGAACCCAATAGCAATCAGCCCCAGCATTTT. The J gene is TRBJ1-5, the V gene TRBV7-9, with D possibly TRBD1 on 5 matching bases. Germline V gene data show CDR1 as SEHNR and CDR2 as FQNEAQ (reference sequence). The V gene lost 5 bases and the J gene lost 0 bases, with 14 bases spanning the gap. This CDR3 has 16 amino acids.

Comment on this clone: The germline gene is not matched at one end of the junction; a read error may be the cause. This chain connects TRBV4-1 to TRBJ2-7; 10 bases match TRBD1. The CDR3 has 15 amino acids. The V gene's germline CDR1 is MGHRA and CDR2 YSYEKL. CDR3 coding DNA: TGCGCCAGCACCCAAAGGGACAGGGGACCCTACGAGCAGTACTTC. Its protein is CASTQRDRGPYEQYF.

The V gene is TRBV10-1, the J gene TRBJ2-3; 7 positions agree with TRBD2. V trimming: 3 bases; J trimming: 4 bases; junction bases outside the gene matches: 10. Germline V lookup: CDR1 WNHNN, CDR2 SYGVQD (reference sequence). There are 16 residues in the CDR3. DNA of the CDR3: TGCGCCAGCAGTGACCCCGCGGGGGAGATAGCAGATACGCAGTATTTT. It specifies CASSDPAGEIADTQYF.

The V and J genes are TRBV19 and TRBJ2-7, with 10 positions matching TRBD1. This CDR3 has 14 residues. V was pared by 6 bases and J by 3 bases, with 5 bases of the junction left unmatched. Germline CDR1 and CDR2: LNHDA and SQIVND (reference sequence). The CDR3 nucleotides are TGTGCCAGTAGGAAGGGACAGGGGAACTACGAGCAGTACTTC. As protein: CASRKGQGNYEQYF.

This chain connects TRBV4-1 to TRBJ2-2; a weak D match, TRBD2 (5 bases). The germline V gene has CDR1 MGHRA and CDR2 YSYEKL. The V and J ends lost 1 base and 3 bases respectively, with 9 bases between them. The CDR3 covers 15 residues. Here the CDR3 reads CASSQGLAHTGELFF. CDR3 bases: TGCGCCAGCAGCCAAGGCCTAGCCCACACCGGGGAGCTGTTTTTT.

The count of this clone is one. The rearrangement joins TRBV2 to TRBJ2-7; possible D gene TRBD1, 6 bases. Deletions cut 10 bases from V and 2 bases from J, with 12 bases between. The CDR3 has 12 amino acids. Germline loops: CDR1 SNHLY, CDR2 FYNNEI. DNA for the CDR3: TGTGCCATCCTACAGGGCCCCTACGAGCAGTACTTC. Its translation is CAILQGPYEQYF.

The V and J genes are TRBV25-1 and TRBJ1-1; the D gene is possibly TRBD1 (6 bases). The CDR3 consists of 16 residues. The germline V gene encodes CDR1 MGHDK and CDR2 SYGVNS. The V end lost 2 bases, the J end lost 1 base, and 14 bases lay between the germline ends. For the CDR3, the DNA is TGTGCCAGCAGTGAAAGCCGGGGGGCGAGGAACACTGAAGCTTTCTTT. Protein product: CASSESRGARNTEAFF.

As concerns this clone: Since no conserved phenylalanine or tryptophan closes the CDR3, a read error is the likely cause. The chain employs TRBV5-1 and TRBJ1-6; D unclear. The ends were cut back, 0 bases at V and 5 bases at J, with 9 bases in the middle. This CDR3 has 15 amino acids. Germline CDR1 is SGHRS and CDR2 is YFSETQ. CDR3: CASSLDTIHNSPLHL. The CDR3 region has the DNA TGCGCCAGCAGCTTGGACACTATACATAATTCACCCCTCCACCTT.

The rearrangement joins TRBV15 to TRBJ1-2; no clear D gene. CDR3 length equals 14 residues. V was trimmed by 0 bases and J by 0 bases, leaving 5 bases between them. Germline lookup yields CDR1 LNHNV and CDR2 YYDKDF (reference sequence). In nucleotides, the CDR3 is TGTGCCACCAGCAGAGATCGTGCTAACTATGGCTACACCTTC. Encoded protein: CATSRDRANYGYTF.

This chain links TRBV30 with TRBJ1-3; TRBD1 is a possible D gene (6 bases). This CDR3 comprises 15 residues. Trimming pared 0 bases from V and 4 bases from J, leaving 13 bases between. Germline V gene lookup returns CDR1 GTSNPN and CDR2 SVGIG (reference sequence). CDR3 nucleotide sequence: TGTGCCTGGAGTGTATCGGCAGGGGCAGGAAACACCATATATTTT. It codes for CAWSVSAGAGNTIYF.

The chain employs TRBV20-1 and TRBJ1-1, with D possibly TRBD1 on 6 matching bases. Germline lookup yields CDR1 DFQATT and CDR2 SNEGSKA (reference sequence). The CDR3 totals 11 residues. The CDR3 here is CKTGLSTEAFF. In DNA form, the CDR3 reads TGCAAAACAGGGCTGAGCACTGAAGCTTTCTTT.

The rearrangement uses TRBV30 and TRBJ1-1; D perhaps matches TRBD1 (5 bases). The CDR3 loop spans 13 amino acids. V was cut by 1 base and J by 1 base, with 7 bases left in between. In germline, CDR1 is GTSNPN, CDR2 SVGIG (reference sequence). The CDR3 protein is CAWSAGWNTEAFF. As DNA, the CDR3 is TGTGCCTGGAGTGCAGGGTGGAACACTGAAGCTTTCTTT.

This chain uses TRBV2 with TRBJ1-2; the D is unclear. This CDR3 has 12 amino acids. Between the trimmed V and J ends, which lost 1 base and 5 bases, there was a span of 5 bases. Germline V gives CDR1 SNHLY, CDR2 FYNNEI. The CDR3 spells CASSEESYGYTF. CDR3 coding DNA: TGTGCCAGCAGTGAAGAGAGTTATGGCTACACCTTC.

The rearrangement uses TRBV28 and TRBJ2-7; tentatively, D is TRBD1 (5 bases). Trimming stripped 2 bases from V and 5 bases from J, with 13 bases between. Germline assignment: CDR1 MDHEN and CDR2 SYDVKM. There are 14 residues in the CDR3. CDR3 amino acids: CASSLVGQGNEQYF. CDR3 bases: TGTGCCAGCAGTTTAGTGGGTCAGGGAAACGAGCAGTACTTC.

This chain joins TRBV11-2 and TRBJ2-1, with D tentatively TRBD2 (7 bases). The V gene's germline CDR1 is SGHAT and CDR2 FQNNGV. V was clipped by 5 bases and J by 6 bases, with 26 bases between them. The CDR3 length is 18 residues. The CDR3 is CASSHDSGGALRSNEQFF. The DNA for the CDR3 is TGTGCCAGCAGCCATGATAGTGGGGGGGCCTTAAGAAGCAATGAGCAGTTCTTC.

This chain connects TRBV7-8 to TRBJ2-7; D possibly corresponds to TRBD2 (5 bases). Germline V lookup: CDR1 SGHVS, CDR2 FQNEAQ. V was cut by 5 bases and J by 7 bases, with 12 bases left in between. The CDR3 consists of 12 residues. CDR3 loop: CASSRDREEQYF. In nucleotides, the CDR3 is TGTGCCAGCAGCCGAGATAGGGAGGAGCAGTACTTC.

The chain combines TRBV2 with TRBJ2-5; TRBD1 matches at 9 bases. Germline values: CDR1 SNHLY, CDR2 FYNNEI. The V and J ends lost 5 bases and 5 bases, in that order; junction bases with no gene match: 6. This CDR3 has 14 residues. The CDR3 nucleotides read TGTGCCAGCAGTCCCCGGACAGGGGACGAGACCCAGTACTTC. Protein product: CASSPRTGDETQYF. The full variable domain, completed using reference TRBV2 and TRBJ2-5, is EPEVTQTPSHQVTQMGQEVILRCVPISNHLYFYWYRQILGQKVEFLVSFYNNEISEKSEIFDDQFSVERPDGSNFTLKIRSTKLEDSAMYFCASSPRTGDETQYFGPGTRLLVL.

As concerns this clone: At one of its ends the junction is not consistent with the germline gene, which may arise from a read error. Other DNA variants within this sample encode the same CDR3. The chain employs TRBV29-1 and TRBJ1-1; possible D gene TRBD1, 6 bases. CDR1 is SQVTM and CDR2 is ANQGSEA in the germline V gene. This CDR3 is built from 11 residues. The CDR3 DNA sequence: TGCAGCGTCGTGCGACAGGATGAAGCCTTCTTT. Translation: CSVVRQDEAFF.

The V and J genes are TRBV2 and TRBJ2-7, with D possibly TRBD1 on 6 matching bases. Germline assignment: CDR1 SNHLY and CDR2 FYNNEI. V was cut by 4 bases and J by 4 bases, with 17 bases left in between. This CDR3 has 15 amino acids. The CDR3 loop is CASSGTGTTSYEQYF. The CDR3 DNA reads TGTGCCAGCAGTGGTACCGGGACAACGAGTTACGAGCAGTACTTC.

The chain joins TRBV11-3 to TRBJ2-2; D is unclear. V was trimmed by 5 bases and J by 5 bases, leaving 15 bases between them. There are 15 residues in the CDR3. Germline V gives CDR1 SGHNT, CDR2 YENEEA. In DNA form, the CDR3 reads TGTGCCAGCAGCCAAATCAGTGCGGAAACCGGGGAGCTGTTTTTT. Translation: CASSQISAETGELFF.

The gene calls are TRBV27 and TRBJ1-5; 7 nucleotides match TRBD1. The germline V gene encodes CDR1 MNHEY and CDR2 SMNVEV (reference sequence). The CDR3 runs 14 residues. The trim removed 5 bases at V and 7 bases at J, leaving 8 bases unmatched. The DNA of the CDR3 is TGTGCCAGCAGTCAACGACAGGGACCCCAGCCCCAGCATTTT. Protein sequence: CASSQRQGPQPQHF.

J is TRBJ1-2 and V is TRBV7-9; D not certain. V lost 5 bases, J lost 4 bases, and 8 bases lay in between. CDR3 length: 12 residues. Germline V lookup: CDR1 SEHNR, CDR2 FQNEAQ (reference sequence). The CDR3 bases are TGTGCCAGCAGCCAAAATCCCTATGGCTACACCTTC. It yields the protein CASSQNPYGYTF.

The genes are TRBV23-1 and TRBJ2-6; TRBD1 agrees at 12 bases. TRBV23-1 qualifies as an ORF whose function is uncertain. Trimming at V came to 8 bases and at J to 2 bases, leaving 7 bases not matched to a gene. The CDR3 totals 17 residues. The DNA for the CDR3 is TGCGCCAGCCCTACCGGGACAGGGGGCCCTGGGGCCAACGTCCTGACTTTC. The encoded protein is CASPTGTGGPGANVLTF.

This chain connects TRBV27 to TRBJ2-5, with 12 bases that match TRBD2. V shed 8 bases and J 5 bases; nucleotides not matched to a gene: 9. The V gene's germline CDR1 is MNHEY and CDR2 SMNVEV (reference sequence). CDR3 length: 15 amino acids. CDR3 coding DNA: TGTGCCAGCCGCTCCACTAGCGGGAGGTTTGAGACCCAGTACTTC. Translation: CASRSTSGRFETQYF.

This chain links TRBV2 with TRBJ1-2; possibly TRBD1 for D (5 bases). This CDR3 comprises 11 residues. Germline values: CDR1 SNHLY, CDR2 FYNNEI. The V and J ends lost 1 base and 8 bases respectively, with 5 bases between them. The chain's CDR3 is CASSEGGGYTF. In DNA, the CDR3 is TGTGCCAGCAGTGAAGGGGGCGGCTACACCTTC.

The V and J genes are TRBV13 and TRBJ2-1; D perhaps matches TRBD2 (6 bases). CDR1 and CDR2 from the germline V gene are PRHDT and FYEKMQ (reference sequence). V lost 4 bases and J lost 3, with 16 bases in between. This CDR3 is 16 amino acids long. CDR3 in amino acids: CASSSTTGRLYNEQFF. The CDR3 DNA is TGTGCCAGCAGCTCCACTACCGGGAGACTCTACAATGAGCAGTTCTTC. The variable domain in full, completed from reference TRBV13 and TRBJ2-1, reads AAGVIQSPRHLIKEKRETATLKCYPIPRHDTVYWYQQGPGQDPQFLISFYEKMQSDKGSIPDRFSAQQFSDYHSELNMSSLELGDSALYFCASSSTTGRLYNEQFFGPGTRLTVL.

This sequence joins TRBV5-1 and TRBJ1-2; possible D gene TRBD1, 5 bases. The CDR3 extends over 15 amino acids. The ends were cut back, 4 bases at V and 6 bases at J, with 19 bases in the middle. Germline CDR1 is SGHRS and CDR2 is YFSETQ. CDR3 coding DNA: TGCGCCAGCAGCCCCGAAGGGGCCCGCGGCGATGGCTACACCTTC. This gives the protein CASSPEGARGDGYTF.

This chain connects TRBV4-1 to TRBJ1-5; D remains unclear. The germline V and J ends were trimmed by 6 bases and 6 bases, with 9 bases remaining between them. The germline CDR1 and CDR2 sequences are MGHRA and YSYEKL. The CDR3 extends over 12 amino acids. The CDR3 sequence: CASSSGGQPQHF. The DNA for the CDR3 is TGCGCCAGCAGTTCCGGCGGTCAGCCCCAGCATTTT.

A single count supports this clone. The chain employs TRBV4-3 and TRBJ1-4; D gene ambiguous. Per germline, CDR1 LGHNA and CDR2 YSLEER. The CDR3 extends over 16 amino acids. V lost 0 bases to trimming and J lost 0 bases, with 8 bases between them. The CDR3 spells CASSQDRFATNEKLFF. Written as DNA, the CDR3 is TGCGCCAGCAGCCAAGATCGGTTTGCAACTAATGAAAAACTGTTTTTT.

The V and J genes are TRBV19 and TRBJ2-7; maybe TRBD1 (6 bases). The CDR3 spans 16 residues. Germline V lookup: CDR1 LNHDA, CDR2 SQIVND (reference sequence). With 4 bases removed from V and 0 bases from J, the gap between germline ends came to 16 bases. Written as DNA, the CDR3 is TGTGCCAGTAGTACGCTAGTGGGGGCTAGCTCCTACGAGCAGTACTTC. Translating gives CASSTLVGASSYEQYF.